The clone carrying this T cell receptor beta chain was seen repeatedly, ten times or more. Its antigen is not known. The data were obtained in a study of T-cell reconstitution after alpha-beta-depleted transplantation in children. Study observations and caveats: By about two months after transplant, alpha-beta T cells reportedly arose from several hundred graft clones that had expanded. Where some patients showed high TCRbeta diversity at day 60, it came from recipient T cells and thymic progenitors that had survived. Most T-cell counts and diversity one year after the transplant came from T cells that were newly produced.

Unique molecular identifiers tagged the TCRbeta library. TCRdb called the PCR reads again in MiXCR, with one record for every CDR3 protein. Among 200,000 or so distinct CDR3 sequences, 6.3% were seen once, and the ten largest hold about 4.4%. The germline gives CDR1 SGHRS, CDR2 YFSETQ. Trimming stripped 7 bases from V and 2 bases from J, with 12 bases between. The CDR3 length is 13 residues. The TCR comes from a girl less than two years old with combined immunodeficiency, due to receive a stem cell transplant. The chain recombines TRBV5-1 with TRBJ1-1, with a weak D call TRBD1 (5 bases). Here the sequenced sample was PBMCs, taken before TCRalphabeta/CD19-depleted stem cell transplant. This CDR3 is CASAMGDNTEAFF. The CDR3, as DNA: TGCGCCAGCGCAATGGGGGACAACACTGAAGCTTTCTTT.